Below are 30 T cell receptor beta chains sequenced from a single sample in a study of blood T cell repertoires in COVID-19. The assay was immunoSEQ multiplex PCR, and TCRdb's table has in-frame clones only and misses some. The table has some 50,000 clones, roughly 84% seen once. Sequenced material: peripheral blood. The receptors originated from a man between 45 and 60 years old with active COVID-19.

This chain uses TRBV27 with TRBJ1-4; D ambiguous. Deletions cut 6 bases from V and 7 bases from J, with 9 bases between. Germline CDR1 MNHEY, CDR2 SMNVEV (reference sequence). CDR3 size: 12 residues. CDR3 coding DNA: TGTGCCAGCAGGACGACGGGTGAAAAACTGTTTTTT. This codes for CASRTTGEKLFF.

The V gene is TRBV2, the J gene TRBJ2-2; D perhaps matches TRBD1 (5 bases). The germline V gene has CDR1 SNHLY and CDR2 FYNNEI. CDR3 length equals 16 residues. With 4 bases removed from V and 2 bases from J, the gap between germline ends came to 14 bases. DNA of the CDR3: TGTGCCAGCAGTGCGCAGGGAACCTTAAACACCGGGGAGCTGTTTTTT. It is translated as CASSAQGTLNTGELFF.

The gene calls are TRBV7-9 and TRBJ1-2; no clear D gene. V dropped 5 bases and J dropped 2 bases, with 15 bases sitting between them. The CDR3 has 15 residues. CDR1 and CDR2 (germline): SEHNR, FQNEAQ (reference sequence). The CDR3 region has the DNA TGTGCCAGCAGCACCCCAGGAGGTGGAAACTATGGCTACACCTTC. Its protein product is CASSTPGGGNYGYTF.

The chain joins TRBV7-2 to TRBJ2-1, with TRBD2 matching 9 bases. This CDR3 region has 16 residues. CDR1 SGHTA and CDR2 FQGNSA come from the germline V gene. Losses at the gene ends were 5 bases for V and 7 bases for J; bases not matched to a gene: 12. The CDR3 DNA reads TGTGCCAGCAGCCCCGCGGGAGCGGGGGGATGGAATGAGCAGTTCTTC. As protein: CASSPAGAGGWNEQFF.

The V gene is TRBV19, the J gene TRBJ2-7; perhaps TRBD2 as D (5 bases). The CDR3 is 17 amino acids. Trimming stripped 6 bases from V and 2 bases from J, with 23 bases between. Germline CDR1 and CDR2: LNHDA and SQIVND (reference sequence). In DNA form, the CDR3 reads TGTGCCAGTAGATACAGTCTGGCGGAGGATCGTCCCTACGAGCAGTACTTC. It is translated as CASRYSLAEDRPYEQYF.

This clone was observed a single time. The J gene is TRBJ2-3, the V gene TRBV3-1 (or the pseudogene TRBV3-2); D may be TRBD1 (5 bases). CDR1 LGHDT and CDR2 YNNKEL come from the germline V gene (reference sequence). V was clipped by 4 bases and J by 4 bases, with 12 bases between them. This CDR3 has 14 amino acids. The CDR3 DNA follows: TGTGCCAGCAGCCCCGGAAGGGGCGCAGATACGCAGTATTTT. Amino acid sequence: CASSPGRGADTQYF.

This rearrangement joins TRBV7-2 to TRBJ2-5; possibly TRBD2 for D (7 bases). There are 16 residues in the CDR3. Trimming removed 5 bases from V and 4 bases from J, with 20 bases in between. Looked up from germline, CDR1 is SGHTA and CDR2 is FQGNSA. The DNA for the CDR3 is TGTGCCAGCAGCCCCCGTTTGAGGGGGGGAGGAGAGACCCAGTACTTC. This translates into CASSPRLRGGGETQYF.

The rearrangement joins TRBV5-4 to TRBJ2-3, with a possible D match to TRBD2 (5 bases). Trimming took 0 bases from V and 4 from J, leaving 12 bases between them. The CDR3 sequence is 15 residues long. Germline V gene sequence: CDR1 SGHNT, CDR2 YYREEE (reference sequence). CDR3 nucleotides: TGTGCCAGCAGCTTGGGCCCCCCAGCGGCAGATACGCAGTATTTT. Protein product: CASSLGPPAADTQYF. The full variable domain, rest sourced from reference TRBV5-4 and TRBJ2-3, is ETGVTQSPTHLIKTRGQQVTLRCSSQSGHNTVSWYQQALGQGPQFIFQYYREEENGRGNFPPRFSGLQFPNYSSELNVNALELDDSALYLCASSLGPPAADTQYFGPGTRLTVL.

DNA of the CDR3: TGCGCCAGCAGCACCGGACAGGGGGCCGGCGGGGAGCTGTTTTTT. The encoded protein is CASSTGQGAGGELFF. This rearrangement joins TRBV5-1 to TRBJ2-2, with 11 nucleotides matching TRBD1. The CDR3 spans 15 residues. V dropped 4 bases and J dropped 7; count of bases not matched to a gene: 6. Germline CDR1 is SGHRS and CDR2 is YFSETQ. The variable domain in full, with the rest retrieved from reference TRBV5-1 and TRBJ2-2, is KAGVTQTPRYLIKTRGQQVTLSCSPISGHRSVSWYQQTPGQGLQFLFEYFSETQRNKGNFPGRFSGRQFSNSRSEMNVSTLELGDSALYLCASSTGQGAGGELFFGEGSRLTVL.

The chain carries TRBV2 and TRBJ2-5; D uncertain. With 5 bases removed from V and 5 bases from J, the gap between germline ends came to 6 bases. The CDR3 loop spans 11 amino acids. The V gene's germline CDR1 is SNHLY and CDR2 FYNNEI. CDR3 DNA sequence: TGTGCCAGCAGTCTAGTGGAGACCCAGTACTTC. It encodes CASSLVETQYF. The whole variable domain, remainder taken from reference TRBV2 and TRBJ2-5, is EPEVTQTPSHQVTQMGQEVILRCVPISNHLYFYWYRQILGQKVEFLVSFYNNEISEKSEIFDDQFSVERPDGSNFTLKIRSTKLEDSAMYFCASSLVETQYFGPGTRLLVL.

V gene TRBV11-2 combines with J gene TRBJ1-5; no clear D. Germline CDR1 is SGHAT and CDR2 is FQNNGV. Between the trimmed V and J ends, which lost 0 bases and 3 bases, there was a span of 9 bases. CDR3 length: 15 residues. Written as DNA, the CDR3 is TGTGCCAGCAGCTTAGACAATCAACTCAATCAGCCCCAGCATTTT. Translation gives CASSLDNQLNQPQHF.

The rearrangement uses TRBV6-6 and TRBJ1-4, with D tentatively TRBD1 (5 bases). The CDR3 extends over 14 amino acids. Germline V CDR1 and CDR2: MNHNY, SVGAGI (reference sequence). Trimming removed 5 bases from V and 8 bases from J, with 15 bases in between. The CDR3 is CASSQQGAEEKLFF. DNA for the CDR3: TGTGCCAGCAGTCAGCAGGGTGCGGAGGAAAAACTGTTTTTT.

The J gene is TRBJ2-1, the V gene TRBV7-9; D is ambiguous. V shed 2 bases and J shed 5 bases, with 16 bases lying between them. The length of the CDR3 is 16 residues. The germline CDR1 and CDR2 sequences are SEHNR and FQNEAQ (reference sequence). The CDR3 spells CASSLIWPAADNEQFF. The CDR3 region has the DNA TGTGCCAGCAGCTTAATTTGGCCGGCGGCTGACAATGAGCAGTTCTTC.

The gene calls are TRBV9 and TRBJ1-6; D is ambiguous. There are 13 residues in the CDR3. The germline V and J ends were trimmed by 0 bases and 16 bases, with 14 bases remaining between them. The germline gives CDR1 SGDLS, CDR2 YYNGEE. CDR3 loop: CASSVDLAERLHF. In nucleotides, the CDR3 is TGTGCCAGCAGCGTAGATTTGGCAGAAAGACTCCACTTT.

The gene calls are TRBV12-3 or TRBV12-4 and TRBJ1-2; D perhaps matches TRBD1 (5 bases). The CDR3 sequence is 13 residues long. V was pared by 7 bases and J by 1 base, with 10 bases between. In nucleotides, the CDR3 is TGTGCCAGCAACTGGGGGGTTAACTATGGCTACACCTTC. It codes for CASNWGVNYGYTF.

The gene calls are TRBV9 and TRBJ2-2; 9 bases are a match to TRBD1. Trimming at V came to 1 base and at J to 1 base, leaving 11 bases not matched to a gene. The CDR3 is 19 amino acids. Germline V gene lookup returns CDR1 SGDLS and CDR2 YYNGEE. The CDR3 region is CASSVHLPGTGKNTGELFF. The CDR3 bases are TGTGCCAGCAGCGTACACCTCCCGGGGACAGGGAAGAACACCGGGGAGCTGTTTTTT.

As concerns this clone: The same CDR3 arises from other DNA sequences in this sample as well. The J gene is TRBJ2-1, the V gene TRBV6-2 or TRBV6-3, with 10 bases lining up with TRBD2. CDR3 length: 17 residues. V gave up 4 bases and J gave up 7 bases; unmatched junction bases: 13. Germline V gene sequence: CDR1 MNHEY, CDR2 SVGEGT. The CDR3 loop is CASSSQGTSGDYNEQFF. For the CDR3, the DNA is TGTGCCAGCAGTTCCCAAGGAACTAGCGGGGACTATAATGAGCAGTTCTTC.

This clone showed up just a few times. The chain joins TRBV7-6 to TRBJ2-2; 9 nucleotides align to TRBD2. The CDR3 loop spans 16 amino acids. Germline V lookup: CDR1 SGHVS, CDR2 FNYEAQ. V shed 3 bases, J shed 0 bases, and the junction held 2 bases outside the gene matches. CDR3 nucleotide sequence: TGTGCCAGCAGCTTCAGCGGGGGGACGAACACCGGGGAGCTGTTTTTT. It translates to CASSFSGGTNTGELFF. Combining the CDR3 with reference TRBV7-6 and TRBJ2-2 gives the whole variable domain GAGVSQSPRYKVTKRGQDVALRCDPISGHVSLYWYRQALGQGPEFLTYFNYEAQQDKSGLPNDRFSAERPEGSISTLTIQRTEQRDSAMYRCASSFSGGTNTGELFFGEGSRLTVL.

The chain carries TRBV19 and TRBJ1-4, with D hard to call. V was shortened by 5 bases and J by 5 bases, with 12 bases between the two germline ends. Germline CDR1 reads LNHDA; CDR2 reads SQIVND (reference sequence). The CDR3 sequence is 14 residues long. The CDR3 DNA reads TGTGCCAGTAGTCAGAGGGCCGGGAATGAAAAACTGTTTTTT. This encodes CASSQRAGNEKLFF.

This chain connects TRBV28 to TRBJ1-2, with 7 nucleotides matching TRBD1. Trimming at V came to 3 bases and at J to 1 base, leaving 2 bases not matched to a gene. The CDR3 has 14 residues. Germline CDR1 and CDR2: MDHEN and SYDVKM. The CDR3 is CASSLAGGNYGYTF. The CDR3 coding sequence is TGTGCCAGCAGTTTGGCAGGGGGTAACTATGGCTACACCTTC.

The chain couples TRBV6-5 to TRBJ2-3; possible D gene TRBD2, 5 bases. CDR3 length equals 16 residues. Deletions cut 2 bases from V and 2 bases from J, with 14 bases between. Germline V lookup: CDR1 MNHEY, CDR2 SVGAGI. In DNA, the CDR3 is TGTGCCAGCAGTTACGAGGGTCCCTGGGCCACAGATACGCAGTATTTT. Encoded protein: CASSYEGPWATDTQYF.

The V and J genes are TRBV5-4 and TRBJ2-7; 9 nucleotides line up with TRBD2. The V and J ends lost 0 bases and 7 bases, in that order; junction bases with no gene match: 5. The CDR3 is made up of 14 amino acids. Germline CDR1 reads SGHNT; CDR2 reads YYREEE (reference sequence). The chain's CDR3 is CASSLGVLAGEQYF. DNA of the CDR3: TGTGCCAGCAGCTTGGGAGTCCTAGCGGGGGAGCAGTACTTC.

This clone is a singleton in its sample. The chain joins TRBV5-1 to TRBJ2-3, with D possibly TRBD2 on 5 matching bases. CDR1 SGHRS and CDR2 YFSETQ come from the germline V gene. The V gene lost 5 bases and the J gene lost 3 bases, with 10 bases spanning the gap. The CDR3 consists of 13 residues. The CDR3 is CASRDSTTDTQYF. In DNA, the CDR3 is TGCGCCAGCAGGGACTCGACGACAGATACGCAGTATTTT.

This clone has just one count. V usage is TRBV2 and J usage is TRBJ2-7; D unresolved. The germline V and J ends were trimmed by 5 bases and 7 bases, with 9 bases remaining between them. This CDR3 region has 11 residues. The germline CDR1 and CDR2 sequences are SNHLY and FYNNEI. CDR3 in amino acids: CASSRRGEQYF. As DNA, the CDR3 is TGTGCCAGCAGTAGACGCGGTGAGCAGTACTTC.

The rearrangement links TRBV7-8 to TRBJ2-5, with D tentatively TRBD1 (6 bases). Germline values: CDR1 SGHVS, CDR2 FQNEAQ. The CDR3 runs to 14 residues. The V gene lost 5 bases and the J gene lost 5 bases, with 15 bases spanning the gap. The CDR3 coding sequence is TGTGCCAGCAGCCTTCACAGGGTTTTGGAGACCCAGTACTTC. This translates into CASSLHRVLETQYF.

V usage is TRBV6-5 and J usage is TRBJ2-5; 7 nucleotides line up with TRBD2. This CDR3 contains 15 residues. The germline V gene has CDR1 MNHEY and CDR2 SVGAGI. Unmatched junction bases numbered 9, after V lost 6 bases and J lost 2 bases. DNA for the CDR3: TGTGCCAGCAGGGGGGGAGGGGTCCCGCAAGAGACCCAGTACTTC. Its protein is CASRGGGVPQETQYF.

The chain has TRBV7-2 and TRBJ1-1, with no clear D. The CDR3 runs 13 residues. The germline CDR1 and CDR2 sequences are SGHTA and FQGNSA. The germline V and J ends were trimmed by 4 bases and 1 base, with 7 bases remaining between them. The CDR3 DNA reads as TGTGCCAGCAGCTACACCCAGAACACTGAAGCTTTCTTT. Translated, it gives CASSYTQNTEAFF.

The chain recombines TRBV6-1 with TRBJ1-1; D possibly corresponds to TRBD1 (6 bases). V was pared by 2 bases and J by 2 bases, with 12 bases between. This CDR3 comprises 15 residues. The germline CDR1 and CDR2 sequences are MNHNS and SASEGT. The CDR3 sequence: CASSEKQGPNTEAFF. DNA for the CDR3: TGTGCCAGCAGTGAAAAACAGGGTCCAAACACTGAAGCTTTCTTT.

The rearrangement uses TRBV15 and TRBJ1-5; D call uncertain. V was shortened by 1 base and J by 5 bases, with 3 bases between the two germline ends. The V gene's germline CDR1 is LNHNV and CDR2 YYDKDF (reference sequence). The CDR3 is 12 amino acids. The CDR3 here is CATSRGDQPQHF. Written as DNA, the CDR3 is TGTGCCACCAGCAGAGGAGATCAGCCCCAGCATTTT. The whole variable domain, remainder taken from reference TRBV15 and TRBJ1-5, is DAMVIQNPRYQVTQFGKPVTLSCSQTLNHNVMYWYQQKSSQAPKLLFHYYDKDFNNEADTPDNFQSRRPNTSFCFLDIRSPGLGDTAMYLCATSRGDQPQHFGDGTRLSIL.

The V call is TRBV11-2, the J call TRBJ2-1; D is uncertain. The germline V gene has CDR1 SGHAT and CDR2 FQNNGV. CDR3 length: 14 amino acids. V lost 0 bases and J 4 bases, leaving 7 bases between the germline ends. The CDR3 protein is CASSLENEYNEQFF. CDR3 bases: TGTGCCAGCAGCTTAGAGAACGAGTACAATGAGCAGTTCTTC.